These 6 T cell receptor beta chains were all obtained from the same sample, sequenced in a study of blood T cell repertoires in COVID-19 (dated by TCRdb to 2020 to 2021). The protocol used for the library was the immunoSEQ multiplex PCR assay. As stored in TCRdb, this immuneACCESS dataset retains in-frame rearrangements with V and J assigned. A fraction of the clones does not appear; measured against another copy, unresolved V genes explain less than half of the discrepancy, and the remainder lacks a known reason. This sample lists about 210,000 clones; approximately 81% were detected once. Together, the top ten hold about 8.9% of the sample. What was sequenced was PBMCs or T cells enriched from blood (not recorded which). The receptors shown here come from a woman aged 45-60 years with acute COVID-19.

CDR3: CASAGTGAFYGYTF. DNA of the CDR3: TGTGCCAGCGCCGGGACAGGGGCCTTCTATGGCTACACCTTC. This sequence joins TRBV25-1 and TRBJ1-2; 10 bases agree with TRBD1. The CDR3 covers 14 residues. The germline V gene encodes CDR1 MGHDK and CDR2 SYGVNS. V shed 8 bases, J shed 4 bases, and the junction held 7 bases outside the gene matches.

This clone has just a few counts. This chain uses TRBV7-3 with TRBJ2-1, with 11 bases identical to TRBD2. The CDR3 covers 16 residues. The V gene end was trimmed by 2 bases and the J gene end by 4 bases; junction bases not matched to a gene: 4. CDR1 and CDR2 from the germline V gene are SGHTA and FQGTGA. The CDR3 region is CASSLEGTSGYNEQFF. The CDR3 DNA sequence: TGTGCCAGCAGCTTAGAAGGGACTAGCGGTTACAATGAGCAGTTCTTC.

The chain uses TRBV6-5 and TRBJ1-6; D unclear. This CDR3 comprises 13 residues. Germline-derived CDR1 and CDR2 are MNHEY and SVGAGI. Deletions cut 4 bases from V and 9 bases from J, with 10 bases between. The chain's CDR3 is CASSLREASPLHF. Written as DNA, the CDR3 is TGTGCCAGCAGTTTAAGGGAGGCTTCACCCCTCCACTTT.

The chain has TRBV2 and TRBJ2-5; 9 nucleotides align to TRBD2. The CDR3 length is 15 residues. V dropped 5 bases and J dropped 2; count of bases not matched to a gene: 6. Germline CDR1 SNHLY, CDR2 FYNNEI. The CDR3 region has the DNA TGTGCCAGCAGTTCCGTGCGGGGGGGTCAAGAGACCCAGTACTTC. As protein: CASSSVRGGQETQYF.

The chain uses TRBV4-1 and TRBJ1-1; no reliable D call. This CDR3 has 13 amino acids. The V end lost 4 bases, the J end lost 6 bases, and 12 bases lay between the germline ends. Germline values: CDR1 MGHRA, CDR2 YSYEKL. CDR3 nucleotides: TGCGCCAGCAGCCCCGGGAACCTCGCTGAAGCTTTCTTT. This sequence encodes CASSPGNLAEAFF.

The genes are TRBV7-9 and TRBJ1-2, with a tentative D call TRBD1 (6 bases). Germline CDR1 is SEHNR and CDR2 is FQNEAQ (reference sequence). This CDR3 spans 13 amino acids. Deletions cut 3 bases from V and 6 bases from J, with 11 bases between. This CDR3 reads CASSFRGAHGYTF. The CDR3 DNA is TGTGCCAGCAGCTTTCGGGGGGCGCATGGCTACACCTTC.